The 28 T cell receptor beta chains in this list originate from one sample, sequenced in a study of Ad26.COV2.S vaccination and SARS-CoV-2 variants. Here immunoSEQ multiplex PCR was the method, and the copy in TCRdb shows in-frame clones only, minus some. The sample has 75,000 to 100,000 clones, approximately 77% seen once. This specimen consisted of peripheral blood, obtained after recovery from COVID-19. The receptor source for this set is a human donor who had recovered from COVID-19.

This sequence joins TRBV6-2 or TRBV6-3 and TRBJ1-3, with D perhaps matching TRBD1 (5 bases). The V end was cut by 5 bases, the J end by 2 bases, with 16 bases between. The length of the CDR3 is 16 residues. Looked up from germline, CDR1 is MNHEY and CDR2 is SVGEGT. This CDR3 is CASSPNRQTTGNTIYF. The CDR3 DNA follows: TGTGCCAGCAGTCCAAACCGACAGACCACTGGAAACACCATATATTTT.

The CDR3 is CASSHGSAATDTQYF. CDR3 coding DNA: TGTGCCAGCAGCCATGGTAGCGCGGCGACAGATACGCAGTATTTT. The V and J genes are TRBV3-1 (or the pseudogene TRBV3-2) and TRBJ2-3, with TRBD2 as a possible D gene (5 bases). V dropped 3 bases and J dropped 3 bases, with 13 bases sitting between them. The CDR3 sequence is 15 residues long. Germline assignment: CDR1 LGHDT and CDR2 YNNKEL (reference sequence).

The gene calls are TRBV27 and TRBJ1-6, with a tentative D call TRBD1 (6 bases). Per the germline V gene, CDR1 is MNHEY and CDR2 is SMNVEV (reference sequence). Between the trimmed V and J ends, which lost 3 bases and 6 bases, there was a span of 12 bases. This CDR3 spans 15 amino acids. CDR3 DNA sequence: TGTGCCAGCAGTTTTAGTTTAGGGGGTAATTCACCCCTCCACTTT. Its protein is CASSFSLGGNSPLHF.

The chain employs TRBV7-2 and TRBJ1-6, with 8 bases that match TRBD1. Trimming took 4 bases from V and 9 from J; bases not matched to a gene: 8. The length of the CDR3 is 15 residues. Germline loops: CDR1 SGHTA, CDR2 FQGNSA. CDR3 protein: CASSSSGGSGSPLHF. Written as DNA, the CDR3 is TGTGCCAGCAGCTCGTCAGGGGGCAGCGGTTCACCCCTCCACTTT.

This clone was detected only once. This sequence joins TRBV12-3 or TRBV12-4 and TRBJ2-7; D is undetermined. The CDR3 totals 11 residues. V lost 6 bases and J 6 bases, leaving 9 bases between the germline ends. As DNA, the CDR3 is TGTGCCAGCAGAAGTGGGCTCGAGCAGTACTTC. Its protein product is CASRSGLEQYF.

The CDR3 DNA reads TGTGCCAGCAGCCTAGAGGGGCTAGCGGAAAGCACAGATACGCAGTATTTT. This codes for CASSLEGLAESTDTQYF. The chain uses TRBV7-6 and TRBJ2-3; 7 positions match TRBD2. Germline V gene data show CDR1 as SGHVS and CDR2 as FNYEAQ. This CDR3 has 17 amino acids. Germline trimming cut 5 bases from V and 0 bases from J; bases unmatched to any gene: 11.

The gene calls are TRBV27 and TRBJ2-7; 10 nucleotides line up with TRBD1. The CDR3 totals 16 residues. From germline, CDR1 is MNHEY and CDR2 SMNVEV (reference sequence). J lost 4 bases, V lost 3 bases, and 9 bases had no gene match. The CDR3 bases are TGTGCCAGCAGTTTTAGTTTATCGGGACAGGGGTACGAGCAGTACTTC. This sequence encodes CASSFSLSGQGYEQYF.

This clone is a singleton in its sample. This chain connects TRBV7-2 to TRBJ1-1; TRBD1 is a possible D gene (6 bases). CDR1 and CDR2 from the germline V gene are SGHTA and FQGNSA. V was pared by 5 bases and J by 11 bases, with 24 bases between. The CDR3 length is 15 residues. This CDR3 is CASSATVAQGKGAFF. In nucleotides, the CDR3 is TGTGCCAGCAGCGCGACAGTGGCACAGGGAAAGGGTGCTTTCTTT.

The chain carries TRBV7-2 and TRBJ2-1, with 8 nucleotides matching TRBD1. Germline V gives CDR1 SGHTA, CDR2 FQGNSA. V gave up 5 bases and J gave up 6 bases; unmatched junction bases: 9. CDR3 length equals 15 residues. CDR3: CASSPSRGRVNEQFF. CDR3 DNA: TGTGCCAGCAGCCCATCCAGGGGGCGAGTCAATGAGCAGTTCTTC.

This chain uses TRBV24-1 with TRBJ2-5, with D possibly TRBD1 on 7 matching bases. The CDR3 runs to 15 residues. Trimming took off 5 bases at V and 2 bases at J, with 14 bases between the two ends. Looked up from germline, CDR1 is KGHDR and CDR2 is SFDVKD. The CDR3 region is CATSGTGGGQETQYF. CDR3 nucleotides: TGTGCCACCAGTGGGACAGGAGGGGGACAAGAGACCCAGTACTTC.

The chain joins TRBV11-2 to TRBJ2-1; 10 nucleotides agree with TRBD2. The germline V gene encodes CDR1 SGHAT and CDR2 FQNNGV. The length of the CDR3 is 15 residues. The J segment lost 1 base and the V segment lost 5 bases, leaving 2 bases of the junction unmatched. The CDR3 sequence: CASSKLAGSYNEQFF. In DNA, the CDR3 is TGTGCCAGCAGCAAACTAGCGGGATCCTACAATGAGCAGTTCTTC.

The chain recombines TRBV27 with TRBJ2-5; D may be TRBD2 (6 bases). This CDR3 region has 15 residues. Germline V gives CDR1 MNHEY, CDR2 SMNVEV (reference sequence). V lost 0 bases and J 3 bases, leaving 11 bases between the germline ends. CDR3 in amino acids: CASSLSTRDEETQYF. In DNA form, the CDR3 reads TGTGCCAGCAGTTTATCGACTAGGGATGAAGAGACCCAGTACTTC.

The V call is TRBV6-5, the J call TRBJ1-5, with TRBD1 as a possible D gene (5 bases). Per the germline V gene, CDR1 is MNHEY and CDR2 is SVGAGI. Deletions cut 2 bases from V and 4 bases from J, with 12 bases between. This CDR3 region has 15 residues. CDR3 sequence (DNA): TGTGCCAGCAGTTACAGGGGCGGACATAATCAGCCCCAGCATTTT. This encodes CASSYRGGHNQPQHF.

This chain uses TRBV13 with TRBJ2-3; 7 bases line up with TRBD1. Germline V gene lookup returns CDR1 PRHDT and CDR2 FYEKMQ (reference sequence). The junction had 19 bases not matched to a gene; V was cut back by 5 bases and J by 5 bases. CDR3 size: 18 residues. CDR3 DNA sequence: TGTGCCAGCAGCAGGGGACAGTCCCACTTGGGTGCGGTAGATACGCAGTATTTT. The encoded protein is CASSRGQSHLGAVDTQYF.

The chain couples TRBV11-3 to TRBJ2-7; 7 nucleotides agree with TRBD1. V lost 2 bases and J lost 2; bases outside the gene matches: 9. Germline V gene data show CDR1 as SGHNT and CDR2 as YENEEA. The CDR3 spans 16 residues. DNA for the CDR3: TGTGCCAGCAGCTTACGACAGGGTAGGCCCCCCTACGAGCAGTACTTC. Translation gives CASSLRQGRPPYEQYF.

The V gene is TRBV27, the J gene TRBJ1-2, with no clear D. Germline V gives CDR1 MNHEY, CDR2 SMNVEV (reference sequence). Trimming left V 6 bases short and J 3 bases short, with 14 bases between. The CDR3 is made up of 14 amino acids. The CDR3 DNA sequence: TGTGCCAGCAGCCCTTACACTCAGCACTATGGCTACACCTTC. It encodes CASSPYTQHYGYTF.

Only a few counts were recorded for this clone. V and J are TRBV13 and TRBJ1-6, with a weak D call TRBD1 (6 bases). V was pared by 5 bases and J by 4 bases, with 12 bases between. Germline V gives CDR1 PRHDT, CDR2 FYEKMQ (reference sequence). CDR3 size: 15 residues. The CDR3 spells CASSIGTHYNSPLHF. Written as DNA, the CDR3 is TGTGCCAGCAGCATCGGGACACATTATAATTCACCCCTCCACTTT. The complete variable domain, with remaining parts taken from reference TRBV13 and TRBJ1-6, reads AAGVIQSPRHLIKEKRETATLKCYPIPRHDTVYWYQQGPGQDPQFLISFYEKMQSDKGSIPDRFSAQQFSDYHSELNMSSLELGDSALYFCASSIGTHYNSPLHFGNGTRLTVT.

The rearrangement links TRBV29-1 to TRBJ2-3; no definite D call. V was cut by 5 bases and J by 1 base, with 19 bases left in between. Germline CDR1 is SQVTM and CDR2 is ANQGSEA. The CDR3 has 16 residues. Here the CDR3 reads CSVKASWNRGTDTQYF. CDR3 DNA: TGCAGCGTTAAGGCCAGCTGGAATCGAGGCACAGATACGCAGTATTTT.

The CDR3 loop reads CASKTTATGELFF. The CDR3 DNA sequence: TGTGCCAGTAAGACAACTGCGACCGGGGAGCTGTTTTTT. The chain recombines TRBV28 with TRBJ2-2; D not resolved. The CDR3 spans 13 residues. Germline V gives CDR1 MDHEN, CDR2 SYDVKM. V was shortened by 9 bases and J by 5 bases, with 13 bases between the two germline ends.

This chain uses TRBV4-3 with TRBJ2-7, with 8 bases matching TRBD1. There are 15 residues in the CDR3. V trimming: 4 bases; J trimming: 2 bases; junction bases outside the gene matches: 7. Germline V CDR1 and CDR2: LGHNA, YSLEER. CDR3 coding DNA: TGCGCCAGCAGCCGGACACAGGGGGAGACCTACGAGCAGTACTTC. Translated: CASSRTQGETYEQYF.

For this clone: A read error may account for a junction end that differs from germline. The chain carries TRBV27 and TRBJ2-1, with 12 bases lining up with TRBD2. Germline CDR1 is MNHEY and CDR2 is SMNVEV (reference sequence). CDR3 size: 17 residues. The CDR3, as DNA: TGTGCCAGCAGTTCTTACTCTAGCGGGAGGGCCACCAATGAGCAATTCTTC. Its translation: CASSSYSSGRATNEQFF.

This clone has more than one count but fewer than ten. The chain recombines TRBV19 with TRBJ1-1, with a weak D call TRBD1 (5 bases). The germline V and J ends were trimmed by 10 bases and 5 bases, with 17 bases remaining between them. Germline assignment: CDR1 LNHDA and CDR2 SQIVND (reference sequence). CDR3 length: 13 residues. The CDR3: CATLGHGWTEAFF. DNA of the CDR3: TGTGCCACCCTAGGACATGGGTGGACTGAAGCTTTCTTT.

The V and J genes are TRBV19 and TRBJ1-1, with D unresolved. Germline lookup yields CDR1 LNHDA and CDR2 SQIVND (reference sequence). This CDR3 comprises 14 residues. The V and J ends lost 1 base and 1 base respectively, with 7 bases between them. This CDR3 reads CASSIGVRNTEAFF. The CDR3 DNA follows: TGTGCCAGTAGTATAGGAGTGAGGAACACTGAAGCTTTCTTT.

The V call is TRBV20-1, the J call TRBJ2-1, with a possible D match to TRBD2 (6 bases). Trimming took 5 bases from V and 8 from J, leaving 19 bases between them. The CDR3 is made up of 14 amino acids. Germline CDR1 and CDR2: DFQATT and SNEGSKA (reference sequence). The CDR3 DNA sequence: TGCAGTGCTGGTGTCGGGAGCATTAGAGATGAGCAGTTCTTC. Protein sequence: CSAGVGSIRDEQFF.

Remarks on this clone: The same CDR3 arises from other DNA sequences in this sample as well. The chain joins TRBV5-1 to TRBJ2-3, with a possible D match to TRBD2 (5 bases). Germline loops: CDR1 SGHRS, CDR2 YFSETQ. CDR3 length: 16 residues. The germline V and J ends were trimmed by 1 base and 0 bases, with 12 bases remaining between them. In DNA, the CDR3 is TGCGCCAGCAGCTTGAATGGTCGGACTAGCACAGATACGCAGTATTTT. Its translation is CASSLNGRTSTDTQYF. Together with reference TRBV5-1 and TRBJ2-3, the CDR3 gives the full variable domain: KAGVTQTPRYLIKTRGQQVTLSCSPISGHRSVSWYQQTPGQGLQFLFEYFSETQRNKGNFPGRFSGRQFSNSRSEMNVSTLELGDSALYLCASSLNGRTSTDTQYFGPGTRLTVL.

This clone was picked up a small number of times. The genes are TRBV15 and TRBJ1-1; 11 bases line up with TRBD1. The CDR3 totals 15 residues. Germline loops: CDR1 LNHNV, CDR2 YYDKDF (reference sequence). Trimming at V came to 5 bases and at J to 5 bases, leaving 7 bases not matched to a gene. In nucleotides, the CDR3 is TGTGCCACCAGCGCGGACAGGGGGCTAAGGACTGAAGCTTTCTTT. Amino acids: CATSADRGLRTEAFF.

The V and J genes are TRBV10-3 and TRBJ2-1; maybe TRBD2 (5 bases). The V gene's germline CDR1 is ENHRY and CDR2 SYGVKD. This CDR3 comprises 13 residues. V lost 4 bases to trimming and J lost 9 bases, with 13 bases between them. The CDR3 DNA reads as TGTGCCATCAGTGGTGTGGGTGGAGGTGAGCAGTTCTTC. It translates to CAISGVGGGEQFF.

V gene TRBV4-1 combines with J gene TRBJ1-4; D is undetermined. Germline lookup yields CDR1 MGHRA and CDR2 YSYEKL. This CDR3 is 15 amino acids long. V was cut by 4 bases and J by 0 bases, with 9 bases left in between. The CDR3 region has the DNA TGCGCCAGCAGCCGTCCTCTTGCAACTAATGAAAAACTGTTTTTT. Encoded protein: CASSRPLATNEKLFF.